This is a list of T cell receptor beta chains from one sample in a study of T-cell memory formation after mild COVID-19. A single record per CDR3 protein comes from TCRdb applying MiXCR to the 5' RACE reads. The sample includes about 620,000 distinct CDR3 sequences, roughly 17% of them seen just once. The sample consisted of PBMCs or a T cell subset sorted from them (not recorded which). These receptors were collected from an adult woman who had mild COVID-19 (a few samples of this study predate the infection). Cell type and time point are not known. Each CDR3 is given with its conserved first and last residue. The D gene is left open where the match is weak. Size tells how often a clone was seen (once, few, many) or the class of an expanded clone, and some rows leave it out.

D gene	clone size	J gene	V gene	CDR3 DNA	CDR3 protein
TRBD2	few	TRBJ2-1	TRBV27	TGTGCCAGCAGTTTTGCGGGGGACGCCTACAATGAGCAGTTCTTC	CASSFAGDAYNEQFF
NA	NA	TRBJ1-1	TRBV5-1	TGCGCCAGCAGCTTTCGAGGATCAGGGGCGTCGAACACTGAAGCTTTCTTT	CASSFRGSGASNTEAFF
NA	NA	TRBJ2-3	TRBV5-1	TGCGCCAGCAGCTCCCTTGGCCTCGGCACAGATACGCAGTATTTT	CASSSLGLGTDTQYF
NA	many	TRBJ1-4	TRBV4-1	TGCGCCAGCAGCCGGAACTTTCCAGGGGCGACTAATGAAAAACTGTTTTTT	CASSRNFPGATNEKLFF
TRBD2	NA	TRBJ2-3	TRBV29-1	TGCAGCGTCGGGACCGGGACTACCACAGATACGCAGTATTTT	CSVGTGTTTDTQYF
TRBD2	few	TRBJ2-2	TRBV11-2	TGTGCCAGCAGCTTTCTAGCGGGAGACGGCGGGGAGCTGTTTTTT	CASSFLAGDGGELFF
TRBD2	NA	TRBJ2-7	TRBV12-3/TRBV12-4	TGTGCCAGCAGTACTACGGCCCTAGGCGGGAGGGCAAACGAGCAGTACTTC	CASSTTALGGRANEQYF
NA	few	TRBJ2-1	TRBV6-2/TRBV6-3	TGTGCCAGCATTGCCGGGACCCCCGTTTACAATGAGCAGTTCTTC	CASIAGTPVYNEQFF
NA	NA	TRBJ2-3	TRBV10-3	TGTGCCATCAAGGGGGGGTCGGCAGATACGCAGTATTTT	CAIKGGSADTQYF
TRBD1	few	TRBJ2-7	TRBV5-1	TGCGCCAGCAGCCCGGGGACAGGGCAACCCTACGAGCAGTACTTC	CASSPGTGQPYEQYF
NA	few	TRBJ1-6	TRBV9	TGTGCCAGCAGTGGGAACACTAATTCACCCCTCCACTTT	CASSGNTNSPLHF